Only a few counts were recorded for the clone carrying this T cell receptor beta chain. This record belongs to a study of T cells in Graves' hyperthyroidism and ophthalmopathy. Authors of the study amplified TCR beta CDR3 regions from RNA transcripts. Using the HTBI primer set, a first-round RT-PCR was run on the TCR CDR3. TCRdb called the multiplex PCR reads again in MiXCR, with one record for every CDR3 protein. Among hundreds of thousands of distinct CDR3 sequences listed, 38% were seen once. In germline, CDR1 is MGHRA, CDR2 YSYEKL. V lost 1 base and J lost 7, with 11 bases in between. The CDR3 runs 15 residues.

The chain joins TRBV4-1 to TRBJ1-6, with unresolved D. Sequences were obtained from blood. This receptor was identified in a man younger than 35 with Graves' hyperthyroidism. The CDR3 DNA reads TGCGCCAGCAGCCAAGGGAGACACGGAAATTCACCCCTCCACTTT. Translated: CASSQGRHGNSPLHF.